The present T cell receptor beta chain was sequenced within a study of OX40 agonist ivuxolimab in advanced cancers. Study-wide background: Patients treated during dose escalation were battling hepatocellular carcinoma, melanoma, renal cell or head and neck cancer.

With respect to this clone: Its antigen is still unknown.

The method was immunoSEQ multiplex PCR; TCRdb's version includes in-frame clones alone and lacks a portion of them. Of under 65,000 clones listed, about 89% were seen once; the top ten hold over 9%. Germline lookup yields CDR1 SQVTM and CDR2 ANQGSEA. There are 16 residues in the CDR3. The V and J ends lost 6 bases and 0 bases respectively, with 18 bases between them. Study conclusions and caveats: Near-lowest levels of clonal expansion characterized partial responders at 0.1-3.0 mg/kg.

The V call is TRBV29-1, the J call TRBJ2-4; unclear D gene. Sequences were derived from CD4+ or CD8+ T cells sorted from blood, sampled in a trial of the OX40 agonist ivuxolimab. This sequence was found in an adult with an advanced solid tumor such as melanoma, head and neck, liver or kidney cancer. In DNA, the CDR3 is TGCAGCGTCCACACTACTTTCGTACTAGCCAAAAACATTCAGTACTTC. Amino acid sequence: CSVHTTFVLAKNIQYF.